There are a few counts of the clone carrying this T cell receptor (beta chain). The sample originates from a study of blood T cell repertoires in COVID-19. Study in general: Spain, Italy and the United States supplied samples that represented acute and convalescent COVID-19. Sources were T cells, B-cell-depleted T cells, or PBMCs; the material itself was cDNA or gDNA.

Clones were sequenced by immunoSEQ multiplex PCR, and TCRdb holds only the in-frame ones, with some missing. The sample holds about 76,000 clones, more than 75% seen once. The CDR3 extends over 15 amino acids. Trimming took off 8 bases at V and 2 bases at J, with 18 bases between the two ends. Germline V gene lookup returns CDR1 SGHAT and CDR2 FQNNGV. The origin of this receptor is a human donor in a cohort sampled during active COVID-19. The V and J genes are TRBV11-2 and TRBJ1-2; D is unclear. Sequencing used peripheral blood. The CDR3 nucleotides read TGTGCCAGCGGTTCCGTTAGGACTATCAACTATGGCTACACCTTC. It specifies CASGSVRTINYGYTF.